This T cell receptor (beta chain) derives from a study of tumor and adjacent non-tumor tissue in lung cancer. The template was RNA from unsorted bulk tissue. Germline V gene lookup returns CDR1 SQVTM and CDR2 ANQGSEA. V lost 6 bases and J lost 12, with 17 bases in between. The CDR3 totals 11 residues. Three rounds of nested PCR, following a modified ARM-PCR protocol, produced the TCRbeta library. TCRdb fed the multiplex PCR reads into MiXCR, producing one record per CDR3 protein. The table includes 130,000 or so distinct CDR3 sequences, 55% to 75% detected once. The receptor was derived from a man younger than 40 with non-small cell lung cancer. Specimen: lung tumor tissue. J is TRBJ1-2 and V is TRBV29-1; D gene unclear. The CDR3 DNA is TGCAGCGTCCACCTGGGCAACGGTCACACCTTC. As protein: CSVHLGNGHTF.